Sequencing of this TCR beta chain was carried out in a study of T cells in Graves' hyperthyroidism and ophthalmopathy. Trimming stripped 5 bases from V and 7 bases from J, with 20 bases between. Germline CDR1 is GTSNPN and CDR2 is SVGIG (reference sequence). The CDR3 totals 14 residues. Amplified TCR beta CDR3 regions came from RNA transcripts. First-round RT-PCR of the TCR CDR3 relied on the HTBI primer set. TCRdb re-called the multiplex PCR reads through MiXCR, storing one row per CDR3 protein. Of 490,000 or so distinct CDR3 sequences in the sample, 20% to 25% were seen once. This chain links TRBV30 with TRBJ1-2; tentatively, D is TRBD1 (5 bases). Sequencing was carried out using blood. This receptor was taken from a woman between 65 and 79 years old with Graves' ophthalmopathy. CDR3: CAWYRRGGPSGYTF. CDR3 in DNA: TGTGCCTGGTACCGACGGGGGGGTCCGAGTGGCTACACCTTC.